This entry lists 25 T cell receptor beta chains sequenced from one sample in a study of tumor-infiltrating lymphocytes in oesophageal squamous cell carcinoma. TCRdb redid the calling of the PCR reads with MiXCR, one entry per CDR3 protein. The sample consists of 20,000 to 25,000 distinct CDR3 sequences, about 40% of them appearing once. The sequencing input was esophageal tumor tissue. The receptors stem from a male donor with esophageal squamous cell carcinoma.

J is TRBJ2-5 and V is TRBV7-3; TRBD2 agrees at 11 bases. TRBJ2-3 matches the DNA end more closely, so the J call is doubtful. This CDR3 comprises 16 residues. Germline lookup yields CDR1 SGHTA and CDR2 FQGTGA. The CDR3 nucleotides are TGTGCCAGCAGCTTAAGCCTAACTAGCGGGAGTTATACGCAGTATTTT. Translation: CASSLSLTSGSYTQYF.

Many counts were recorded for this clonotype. The CDR3 spells CASRRQGDTGELFF. DNA for the CDR3: TGTGCCAGCAGGAGACAGGGGGACACCGGGGAGCTGTTTTTT. This chain links TRBV27 with TRBJ2-2; TRBD1 matches at 9 bases. The V and J ends lost 6 bases and 3 bases, in that order; junction bases with no gene match: 2. CDR1 is MNHEY and CDR2 is SMNVEV in the germline V gene (reference sequence). CDR3 length: 14 residues.

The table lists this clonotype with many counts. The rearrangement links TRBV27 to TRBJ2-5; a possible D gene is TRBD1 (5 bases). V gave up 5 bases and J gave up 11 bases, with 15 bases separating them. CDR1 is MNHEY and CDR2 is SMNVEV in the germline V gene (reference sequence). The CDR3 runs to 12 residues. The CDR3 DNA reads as TGTGCCAGCAGTAAAGGGGCCTCTGAGCAGTACTTC. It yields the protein CASSKGASEQYF.

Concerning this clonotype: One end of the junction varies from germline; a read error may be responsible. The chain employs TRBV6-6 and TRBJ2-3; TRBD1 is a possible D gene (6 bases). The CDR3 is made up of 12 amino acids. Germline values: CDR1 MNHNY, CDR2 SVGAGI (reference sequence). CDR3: CASSVQGGTQYF. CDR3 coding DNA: TGTGCCAGCAGTGTACAGGGCGGTACGCAGTATTTC.

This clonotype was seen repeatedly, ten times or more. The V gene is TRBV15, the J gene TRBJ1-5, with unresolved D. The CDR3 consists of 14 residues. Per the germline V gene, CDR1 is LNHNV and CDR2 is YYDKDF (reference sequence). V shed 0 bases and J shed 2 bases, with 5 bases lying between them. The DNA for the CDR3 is TGTGCCACCAGCAGAGATGGGGGCAATCAGCCCCAGCATTTT. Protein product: CATSRDGGNQPQHF.

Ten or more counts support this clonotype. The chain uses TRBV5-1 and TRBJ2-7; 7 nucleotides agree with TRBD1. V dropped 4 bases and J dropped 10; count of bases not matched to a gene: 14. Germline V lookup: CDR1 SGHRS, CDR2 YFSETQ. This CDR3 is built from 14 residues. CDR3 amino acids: CASSPEGQVRFQYF. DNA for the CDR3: TGCGCCAGCAGCCCGGAAGGACAGGTCCGATTTCAGTACTTC.

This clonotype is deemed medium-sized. CDR3 sequence (DNA): TGTGCCAGCACAGGGTTTAACTACGAGCAGTACTTC. Its protein is CASTGFNYEQYF. The rearrangement uses TRBV28 and TRBJ2-7; tentatively, D is TRBD1 (5 bases). Per the germline V gene, CDR1 is MDHEN and CDR2 is SYDVKM. This CDR3 contains 12 residues. With 7 bases removed from V and 3 bases from J, the gap between germline ends came to 10 bases.

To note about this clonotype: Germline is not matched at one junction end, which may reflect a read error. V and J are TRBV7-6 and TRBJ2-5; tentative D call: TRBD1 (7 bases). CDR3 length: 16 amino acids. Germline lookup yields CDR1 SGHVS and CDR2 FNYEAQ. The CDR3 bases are TGTGCTAGCAGCTTAGCAGGGGGGACGGGTCTAGAGACCCAGTACTTC. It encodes CASSLAGGTGLETQYF.

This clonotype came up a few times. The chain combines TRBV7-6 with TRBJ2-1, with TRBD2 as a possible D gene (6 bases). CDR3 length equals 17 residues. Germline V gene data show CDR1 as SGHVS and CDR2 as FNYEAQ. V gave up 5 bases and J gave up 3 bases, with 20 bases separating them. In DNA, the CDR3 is TGTGCCAGCAGCCCAGAAGAGGCGCGGGATATCTACAATGAGCAGTTCTTC. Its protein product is CASSPEEARDIYNEQFF.

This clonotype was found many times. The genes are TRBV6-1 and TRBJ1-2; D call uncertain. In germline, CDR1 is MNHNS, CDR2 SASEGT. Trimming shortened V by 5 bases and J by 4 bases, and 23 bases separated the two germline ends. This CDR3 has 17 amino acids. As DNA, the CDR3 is TGTGCCAGCAGTCCCCCGGCCATTCTTGTATCCTTCTATGGCTACACCTTC. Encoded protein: CASSPPAILVSFYGYTF.

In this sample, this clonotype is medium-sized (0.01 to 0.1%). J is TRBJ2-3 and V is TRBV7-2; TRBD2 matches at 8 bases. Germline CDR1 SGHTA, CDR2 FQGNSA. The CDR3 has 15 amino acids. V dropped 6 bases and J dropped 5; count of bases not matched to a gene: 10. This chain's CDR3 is CASSSSGSLGDTQYF. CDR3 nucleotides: TGTGCCAGCAGTTCAAGCGGGAGTCTTGGAGATACGCAGTATTTT. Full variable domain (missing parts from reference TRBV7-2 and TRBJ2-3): GAGVSQSPSNKVTEKGKDVELRCDPISGHTALYWYRQSLGQGLEFLIYFQGNSAPDKSGLPSDRFSAERTGGSVSTLTIQRTQQEDSAVYLCASSSSGSLGDTQYFGPGTRLTVL.

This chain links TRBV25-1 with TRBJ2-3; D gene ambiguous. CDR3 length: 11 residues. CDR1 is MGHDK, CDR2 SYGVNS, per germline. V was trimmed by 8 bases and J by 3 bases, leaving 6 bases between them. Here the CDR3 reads CASAKTDTQYF. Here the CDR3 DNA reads TGTGCCAGCGCTAAGACAGATACGCAGTATTTT.

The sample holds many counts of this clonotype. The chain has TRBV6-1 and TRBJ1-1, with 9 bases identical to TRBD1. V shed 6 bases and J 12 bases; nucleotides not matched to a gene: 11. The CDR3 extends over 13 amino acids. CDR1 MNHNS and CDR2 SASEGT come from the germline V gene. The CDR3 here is CASSPRDREVTFF. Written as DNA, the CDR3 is TGTGCCAGCAGCCCCCGGGACAGGGAGGTAACTTTCTTT.

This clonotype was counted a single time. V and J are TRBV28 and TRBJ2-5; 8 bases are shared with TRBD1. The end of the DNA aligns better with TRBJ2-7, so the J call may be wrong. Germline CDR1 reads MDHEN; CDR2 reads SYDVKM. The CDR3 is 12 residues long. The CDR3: CASSYRGVEQYF. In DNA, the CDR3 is TGTGCCAGCAGTTACAGGGGGGTCGAGCAGTACTTC.

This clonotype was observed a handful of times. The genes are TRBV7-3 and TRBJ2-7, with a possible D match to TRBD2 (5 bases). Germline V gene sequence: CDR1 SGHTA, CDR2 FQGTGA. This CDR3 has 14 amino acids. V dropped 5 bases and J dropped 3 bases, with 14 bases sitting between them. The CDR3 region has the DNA TGTGCCAGCAGCCCCGCCGCGGGTCACTACGAGCAGTACTTC. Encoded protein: CASSPAAGHYEQYF.

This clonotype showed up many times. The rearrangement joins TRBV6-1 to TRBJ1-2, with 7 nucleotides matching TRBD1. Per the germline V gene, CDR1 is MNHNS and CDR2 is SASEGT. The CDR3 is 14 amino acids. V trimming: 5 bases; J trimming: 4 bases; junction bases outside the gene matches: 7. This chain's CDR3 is CASSSRQGIYGYTF. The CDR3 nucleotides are TGTGCCAGCAGTTCAAGACAGGGAATCTATGGCTACACCTTC.

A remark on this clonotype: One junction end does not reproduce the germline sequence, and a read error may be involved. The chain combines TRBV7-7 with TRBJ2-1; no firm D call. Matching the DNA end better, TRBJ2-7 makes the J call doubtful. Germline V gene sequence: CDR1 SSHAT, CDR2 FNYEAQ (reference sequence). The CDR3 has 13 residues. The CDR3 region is CASSLRTRDEQYF. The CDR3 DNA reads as TGTGCTAGCAGCTTAAGAACCCGTGATGAGCAGTACTTC.

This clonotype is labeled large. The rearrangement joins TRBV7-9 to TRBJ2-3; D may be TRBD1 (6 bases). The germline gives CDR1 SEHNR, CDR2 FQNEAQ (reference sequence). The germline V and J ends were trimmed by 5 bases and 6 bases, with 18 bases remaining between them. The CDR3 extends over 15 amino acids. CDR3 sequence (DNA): TGTGCCAGCAGCGATACAGGGTCCCCCGGGGATACGCAGTATTTT. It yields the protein CASSDTGSPGDTQYF.

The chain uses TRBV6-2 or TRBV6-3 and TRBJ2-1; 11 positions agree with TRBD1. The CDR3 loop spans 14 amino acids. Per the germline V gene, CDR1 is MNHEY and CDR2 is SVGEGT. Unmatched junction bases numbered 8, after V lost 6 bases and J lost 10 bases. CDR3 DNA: TGTGCCAGCAGGACCGCGGACAGGGGGCGAGAGCAGTTCTTC. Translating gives CASRTADRGREQFF.

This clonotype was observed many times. CDR3 region: CASSPLGSGNTIYF. CDR3 in DNA: TGTGCCAGCAGCCCTTTGGGCTCTGGAAACACCATATATTTT. V is TRBV7-6 and J is TRBJ1-3; D not resolved. Germline CDR1 and CDR2: SGHVS and FNYEAQ. This CDR3 has 14 amino acids. Trimming removed 5 bases from V and 0 bases from J, with 8 bases in between. The complete variable domain, with remaining parts taken from reference TRBV7-6 and TRBJ1-3, reads GAGVSQSPRYKVTKRGQDVALRCDPISGHVSLYWYRQALGQGPEFLTYFNYEAQQDKSGLPNDRFSAERPEGSISTLTIQRTEQRDSAMYRCASSPLGSGNTIYFGEGSWLTVV.

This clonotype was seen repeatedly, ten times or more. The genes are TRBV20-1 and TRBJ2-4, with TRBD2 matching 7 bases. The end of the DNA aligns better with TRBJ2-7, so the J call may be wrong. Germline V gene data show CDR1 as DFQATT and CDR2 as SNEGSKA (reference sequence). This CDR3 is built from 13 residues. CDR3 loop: CSATGGGFYEQYF. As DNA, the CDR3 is TGCAGTGCTACTGGCGGGGGTTTCTACGAGCAGTACTTC.

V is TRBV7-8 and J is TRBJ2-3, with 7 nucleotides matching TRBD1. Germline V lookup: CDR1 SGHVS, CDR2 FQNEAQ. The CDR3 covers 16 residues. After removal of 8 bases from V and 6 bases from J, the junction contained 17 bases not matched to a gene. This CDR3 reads CASAYLDREPSDTQYF. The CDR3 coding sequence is TGTGCCAGCGCCTACCTAGACAGGGAACCTTCCGATACGCAGTATTTT.

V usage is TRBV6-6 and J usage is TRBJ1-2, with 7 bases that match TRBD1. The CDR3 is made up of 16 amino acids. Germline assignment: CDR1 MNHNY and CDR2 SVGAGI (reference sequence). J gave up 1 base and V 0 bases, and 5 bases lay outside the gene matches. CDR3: CASSYSQPGGNYGYTF. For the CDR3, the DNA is TGTGCCAGCAGTTACTCCCAACCAGGGGGTAACTATGGCTACACCTTC.

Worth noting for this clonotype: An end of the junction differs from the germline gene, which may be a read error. The CDR3 nucleotides are TGTGCCAGCAGTCGGGACGGAACTAGCACAGATACGCGGTACTTC. It specifies CASSRDGTSTDTRYF. The gene calls are TRBV12-3 or TRBV12-4 and TRBJ2-1, with a tentative D call TRBD2 (6 bases). This CDR3 has 15 amino acids.

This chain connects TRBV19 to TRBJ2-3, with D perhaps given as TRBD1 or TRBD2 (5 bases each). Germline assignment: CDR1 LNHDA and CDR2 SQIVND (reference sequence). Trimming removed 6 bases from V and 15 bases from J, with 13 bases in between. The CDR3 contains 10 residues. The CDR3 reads CASRGPLLYF. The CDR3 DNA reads TGTGCCAGTAGGGGACCCCTGCTATATTTT.